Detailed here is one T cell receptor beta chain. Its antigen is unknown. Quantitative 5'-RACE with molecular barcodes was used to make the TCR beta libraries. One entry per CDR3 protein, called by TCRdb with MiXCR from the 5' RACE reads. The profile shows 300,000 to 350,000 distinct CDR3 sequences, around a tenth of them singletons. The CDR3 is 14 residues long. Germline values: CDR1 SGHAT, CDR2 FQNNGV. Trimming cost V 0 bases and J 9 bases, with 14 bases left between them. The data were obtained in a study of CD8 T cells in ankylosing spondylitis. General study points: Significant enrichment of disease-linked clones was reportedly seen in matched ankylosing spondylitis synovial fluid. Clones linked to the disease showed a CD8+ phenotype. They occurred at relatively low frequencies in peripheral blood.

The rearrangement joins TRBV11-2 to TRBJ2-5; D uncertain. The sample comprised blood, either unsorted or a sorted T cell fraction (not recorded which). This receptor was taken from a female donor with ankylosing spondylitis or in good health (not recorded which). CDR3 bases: TGTGCCAGCAGCTTAGACGCCAGTCCAAGGGCCCAGTACTTC. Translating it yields CASSLDASPRAQYF.